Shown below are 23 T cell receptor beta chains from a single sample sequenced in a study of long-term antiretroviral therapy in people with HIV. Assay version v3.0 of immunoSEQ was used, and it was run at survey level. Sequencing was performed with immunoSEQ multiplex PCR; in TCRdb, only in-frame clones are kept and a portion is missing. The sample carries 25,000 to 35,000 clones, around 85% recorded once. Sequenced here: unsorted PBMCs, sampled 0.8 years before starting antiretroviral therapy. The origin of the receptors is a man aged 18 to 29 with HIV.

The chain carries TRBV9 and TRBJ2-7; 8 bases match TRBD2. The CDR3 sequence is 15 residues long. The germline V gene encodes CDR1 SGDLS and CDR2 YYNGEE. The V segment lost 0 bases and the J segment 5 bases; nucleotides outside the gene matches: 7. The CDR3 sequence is CASSVAGTSTNEQYF. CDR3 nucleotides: TGTGCCAGCAGCGTAGCAGGGACTAGTACTAACGAGCAGTACTTC.

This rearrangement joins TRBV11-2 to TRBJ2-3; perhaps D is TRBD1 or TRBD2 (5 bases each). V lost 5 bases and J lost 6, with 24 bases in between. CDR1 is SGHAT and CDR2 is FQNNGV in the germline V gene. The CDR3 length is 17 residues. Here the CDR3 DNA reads TGTGCCAGCAGCGCACAATCCGGGACGGAGAGGGCGGATACGCAGTATTTT. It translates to CASSAQSGTERADTQYF.

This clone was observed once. The CDR3 coding sequence is TGTGCCAGCAGCTTACTGGAAGAGACCCAGTACTTC. Translation: CASSLLEETQYF. The rearrangement joins TRBV11-2 to TRBJ2-5; D is undetermined. The ends were cut back, 2 bases at V and 3 bases at J, with 4 bases in the middle. The CDR3 sequence is 12 residues long. Germline CDR1 is SGHAT and CDR2 is FQNNGV.

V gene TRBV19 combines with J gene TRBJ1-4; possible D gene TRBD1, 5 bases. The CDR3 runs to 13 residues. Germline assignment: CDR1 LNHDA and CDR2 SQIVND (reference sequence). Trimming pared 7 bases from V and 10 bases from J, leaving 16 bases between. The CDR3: CASTTGLHGKLFF. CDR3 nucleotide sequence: TGTGCCAGTACCACAGGACTACATGGAAAACTGTTTTTT.

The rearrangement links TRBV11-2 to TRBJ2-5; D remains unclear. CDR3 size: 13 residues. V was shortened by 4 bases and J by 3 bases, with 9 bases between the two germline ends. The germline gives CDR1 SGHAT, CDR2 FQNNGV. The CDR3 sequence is CASSSSIEETQYF. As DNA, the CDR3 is TGTGCCAGCAGCTCCTCGATTGAAGAGACCCAGTACTTC.

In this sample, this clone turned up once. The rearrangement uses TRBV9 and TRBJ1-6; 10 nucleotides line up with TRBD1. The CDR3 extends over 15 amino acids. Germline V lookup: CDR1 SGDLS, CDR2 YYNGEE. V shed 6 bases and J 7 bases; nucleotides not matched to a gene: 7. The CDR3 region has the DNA TGTGCCAGCACCCGGGGGACAGGGGTCAATTCACCCCTCCACTTT. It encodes CASTRGTGVNSPLHF.

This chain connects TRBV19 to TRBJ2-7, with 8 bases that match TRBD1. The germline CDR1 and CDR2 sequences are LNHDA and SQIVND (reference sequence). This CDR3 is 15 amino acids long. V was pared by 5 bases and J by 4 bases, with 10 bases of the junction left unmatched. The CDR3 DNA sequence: TGTGCCAGTAGTTCCCCTGGTGACAGGGGATACGAGCAGTACTTC. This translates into CASSSPGDRGYEQYF.

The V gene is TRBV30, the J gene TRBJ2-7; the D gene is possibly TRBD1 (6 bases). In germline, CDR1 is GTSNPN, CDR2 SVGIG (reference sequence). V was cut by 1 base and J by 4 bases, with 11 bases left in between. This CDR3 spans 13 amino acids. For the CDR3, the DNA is TGTGCCTGGAGTGCCACAGGGTGGTACGAGCAGTACTTC. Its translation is CAWSATGWYEQYF.

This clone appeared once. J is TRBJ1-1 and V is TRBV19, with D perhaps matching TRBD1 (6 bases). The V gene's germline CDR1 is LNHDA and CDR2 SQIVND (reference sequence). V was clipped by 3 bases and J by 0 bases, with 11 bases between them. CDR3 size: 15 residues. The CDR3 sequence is CASSINREVNTEAFF. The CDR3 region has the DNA TGTGCCAGTAGTATTAACAGGGAGGTGAACACTGAAGCTTTCTTT.

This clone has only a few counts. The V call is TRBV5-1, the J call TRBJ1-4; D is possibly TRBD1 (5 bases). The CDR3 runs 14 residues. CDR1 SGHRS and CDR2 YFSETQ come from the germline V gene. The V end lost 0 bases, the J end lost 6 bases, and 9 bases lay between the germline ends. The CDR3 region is CASSLVGRDEKLFF. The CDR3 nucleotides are TGCGCCAGCAGCTTGGTGGGGCGCGATGAAAAACTGTTTTTT.

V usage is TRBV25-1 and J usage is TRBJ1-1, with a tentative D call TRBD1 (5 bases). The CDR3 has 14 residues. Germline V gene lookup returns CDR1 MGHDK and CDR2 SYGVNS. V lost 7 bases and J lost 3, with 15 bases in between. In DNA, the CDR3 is TGTGCCAGCACCCCAGGGTCCTTATACACTGAAGCTTTCTTT. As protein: CASTPGSLYTEAFF.

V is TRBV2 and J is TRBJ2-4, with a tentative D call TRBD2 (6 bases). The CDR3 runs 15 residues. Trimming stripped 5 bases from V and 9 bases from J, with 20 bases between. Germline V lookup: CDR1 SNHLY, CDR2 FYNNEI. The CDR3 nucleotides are TGTGCCAGCAGTCCCCACGGGACTCCCGGCGGCATTCAGTACTTC. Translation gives CASSPHGTPGGIQYF. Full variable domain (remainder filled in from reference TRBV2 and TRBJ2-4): EPEVTQTPSHQVTQMGQEVILRCVPISNHLYFYWYRQILGQKVEFLVSFYNNEISEKSEIFDDQFSVERPDGSNFTLKIRSTKLEDSAMYFCASSPHGTPGGIQYFGAGTRLSVL.

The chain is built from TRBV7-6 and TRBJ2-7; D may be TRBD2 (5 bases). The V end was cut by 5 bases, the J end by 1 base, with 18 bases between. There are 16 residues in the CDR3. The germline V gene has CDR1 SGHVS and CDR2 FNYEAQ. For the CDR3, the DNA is TGTGCCAGCAGCCCCGCCCAGCGGACGGGTTCCTACGAGCAGTACTTC. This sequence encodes CASSPAQRTGSYEQYF.

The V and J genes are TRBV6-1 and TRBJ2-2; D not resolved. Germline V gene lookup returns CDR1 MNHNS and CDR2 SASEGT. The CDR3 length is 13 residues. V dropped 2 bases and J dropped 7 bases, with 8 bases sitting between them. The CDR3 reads CASSESAVGELFF. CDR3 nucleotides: TGTGCCAGCAGTGAATCGGCGGTCGGGGAGCTGTTTTTT.

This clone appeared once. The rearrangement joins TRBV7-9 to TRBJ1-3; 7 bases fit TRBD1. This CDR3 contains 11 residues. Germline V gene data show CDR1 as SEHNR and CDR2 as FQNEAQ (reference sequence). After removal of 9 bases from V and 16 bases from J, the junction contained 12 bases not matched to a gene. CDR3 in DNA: TGTGCCAGTCATCAGGGGGGGAGTCCGTATTTT. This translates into CASHQGGSPYF.

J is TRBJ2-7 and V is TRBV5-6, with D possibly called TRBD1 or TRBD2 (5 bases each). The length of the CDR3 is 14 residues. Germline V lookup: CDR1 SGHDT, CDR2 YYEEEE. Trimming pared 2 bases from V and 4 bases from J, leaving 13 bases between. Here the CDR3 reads CASSLWDVGYEQYF. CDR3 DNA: TGTGCCAGCAGCTTATGGGACGTAGGTTACGAGCAGTACTTC.

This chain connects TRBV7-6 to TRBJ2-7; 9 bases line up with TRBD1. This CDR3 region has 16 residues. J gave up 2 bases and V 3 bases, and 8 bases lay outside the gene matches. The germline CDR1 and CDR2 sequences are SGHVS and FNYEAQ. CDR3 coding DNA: TGTGCCAGCAGCTTGGAGGACAGGGGAAATCCCTACGAGCAGTACTTC. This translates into CASSLEDRGNPYEQYF. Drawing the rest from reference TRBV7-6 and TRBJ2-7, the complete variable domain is GAGVSQSPRYKVTKRGQDVALRCDPISGHVSLYWYRQALGQGPEFLTYFNYEAQQDKSGLPNDRFSAERPEGSISTLTIQRTEQRDSAMYRCASSLEDRGNPYEQYFGPGTRLTVT.

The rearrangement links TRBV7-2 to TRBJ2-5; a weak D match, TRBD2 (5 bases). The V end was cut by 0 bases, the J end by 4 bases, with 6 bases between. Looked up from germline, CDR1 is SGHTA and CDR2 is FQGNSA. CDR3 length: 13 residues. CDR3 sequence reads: CASSLARVETQYF. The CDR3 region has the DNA TGTGCCAGCAGCTTAGCGAGGGTAGAGACCCAGTACTTC.

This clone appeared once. The CDR3 region is CASSLVGSLGEQFF. CDR3 in DNA: TGTGCCAGCAGCTTAGTGGGTAGCTTAGGTGAGCAGTTCTTC. J is TRBJ2-1 and V is TRBV7-2; D gene ambiguous. Trimming took off 1 base at V and 9 bases at J, with 13 bases between the two ends. CDR1 SGHTA and CDR2 FQGNSA come from the germline V gene. This CDR3 spans 14 amino acids. The variable domain in full, with the rest retrieved from reference TRBV7-2 and TRBJ2-1, is GAGVSQSPSNKVTEKGKDVELRCDPISGHTALYWYRQSLGQGLEFLIYFQGNSAPDKSGLPSDRFSAERTGGSVSTLTIQRTQQEDSAVYLCASSLVGSLGEQFFGPGTRLTVL.

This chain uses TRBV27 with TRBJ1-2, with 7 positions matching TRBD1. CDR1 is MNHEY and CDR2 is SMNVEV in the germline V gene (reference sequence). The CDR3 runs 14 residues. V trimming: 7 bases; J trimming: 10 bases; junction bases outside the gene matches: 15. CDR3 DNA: TGTGCCAGCACCCAAACAGGGGCCAAGCGGCTCTACACCTTC. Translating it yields CASTQTGAKRLYTF.

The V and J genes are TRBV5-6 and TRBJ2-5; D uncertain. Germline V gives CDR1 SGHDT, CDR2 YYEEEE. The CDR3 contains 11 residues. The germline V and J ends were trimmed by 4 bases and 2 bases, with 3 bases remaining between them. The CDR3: CASSRQETQYF. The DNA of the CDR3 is TGTGCCAGCAGCCGGCAAGAGACCCAGTACTTC. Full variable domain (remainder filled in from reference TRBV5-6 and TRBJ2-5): DAGVTQSPTHLIKTRGQQVTLRCSPKSGHDTVSWYQQALGQGPQFIFQYYEEEERQRGNFPDRFSGHQFPNYSSELNVNALLLGDSALYLCASSRQETQYFGPGTRLLVL.

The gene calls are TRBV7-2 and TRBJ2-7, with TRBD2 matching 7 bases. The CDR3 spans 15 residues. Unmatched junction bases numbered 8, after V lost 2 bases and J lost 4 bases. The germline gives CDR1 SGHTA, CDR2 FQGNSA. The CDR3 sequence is CASSLMASGVYEQYF. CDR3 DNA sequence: TGTGCCAGCAGCTTAATGGCTAGCGGAGTATACGAGCAGTACTTC.

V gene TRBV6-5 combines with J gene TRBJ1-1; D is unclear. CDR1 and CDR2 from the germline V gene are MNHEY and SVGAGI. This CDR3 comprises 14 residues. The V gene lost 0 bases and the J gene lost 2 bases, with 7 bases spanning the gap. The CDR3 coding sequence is TGTGCCAGCAGTTACTCGACACAAAACACTGAAGCTTTCTTT. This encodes CASSYSTQNTEAFF.